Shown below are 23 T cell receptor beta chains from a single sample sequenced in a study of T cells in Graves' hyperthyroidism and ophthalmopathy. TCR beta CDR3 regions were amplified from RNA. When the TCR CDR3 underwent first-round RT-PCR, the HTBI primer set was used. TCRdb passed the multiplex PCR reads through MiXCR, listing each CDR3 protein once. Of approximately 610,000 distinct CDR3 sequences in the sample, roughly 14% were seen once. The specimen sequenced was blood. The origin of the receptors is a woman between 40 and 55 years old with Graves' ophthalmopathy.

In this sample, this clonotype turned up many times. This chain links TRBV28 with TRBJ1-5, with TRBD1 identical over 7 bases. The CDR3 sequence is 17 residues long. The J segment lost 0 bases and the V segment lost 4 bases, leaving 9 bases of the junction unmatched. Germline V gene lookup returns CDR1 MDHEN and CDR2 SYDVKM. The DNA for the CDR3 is TGTGCCAGCAGTTCCCCCGGGACAGAGTATAGCAATCAGCCCCAGCATTTT. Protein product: CASSSPGTEYSNQPQHF.

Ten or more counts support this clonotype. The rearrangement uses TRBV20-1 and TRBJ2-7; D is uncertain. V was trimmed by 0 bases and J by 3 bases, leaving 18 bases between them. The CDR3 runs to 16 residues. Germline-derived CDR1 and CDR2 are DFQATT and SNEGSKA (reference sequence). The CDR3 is CSARDISGAQVYEQYF. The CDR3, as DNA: TGCAGTGCTAGAGATATATCCGGTGCCCAAGTCTACGAGCAGTACTTC.

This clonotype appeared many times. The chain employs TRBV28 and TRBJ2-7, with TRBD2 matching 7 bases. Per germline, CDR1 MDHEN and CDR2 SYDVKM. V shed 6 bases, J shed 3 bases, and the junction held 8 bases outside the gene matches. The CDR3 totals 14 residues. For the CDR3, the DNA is TGTGCCAGCAGGGCCCCGTGGGAGGGCTACGAGCAGTACTTC. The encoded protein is CASRAPWEGYEQYF.

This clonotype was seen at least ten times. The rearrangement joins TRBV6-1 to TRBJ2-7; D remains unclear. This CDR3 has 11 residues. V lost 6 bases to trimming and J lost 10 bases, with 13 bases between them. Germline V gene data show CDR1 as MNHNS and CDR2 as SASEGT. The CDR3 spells CASSKDRLQYF. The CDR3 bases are TGTGCCAGCAGCAAGGACCGATTACAGTACTTC.

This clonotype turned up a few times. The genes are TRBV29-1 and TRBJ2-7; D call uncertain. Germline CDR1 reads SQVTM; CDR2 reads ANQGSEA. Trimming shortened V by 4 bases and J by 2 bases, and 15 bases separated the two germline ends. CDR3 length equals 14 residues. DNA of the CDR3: TGCAGCGTTGTTACGGGTGGCAGCGCCTACGAGCAGTACTTC. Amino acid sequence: CSVVTGGSAYEQYF.

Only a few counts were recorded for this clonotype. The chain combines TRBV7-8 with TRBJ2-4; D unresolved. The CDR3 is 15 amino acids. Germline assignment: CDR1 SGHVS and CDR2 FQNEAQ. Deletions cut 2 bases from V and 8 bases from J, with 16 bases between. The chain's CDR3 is CASSLPRSRGHIQYF. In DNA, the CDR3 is TGTGCCAGCAGCTTACCCCGCTCCAGAGGTCACATTCAGTACTTC.

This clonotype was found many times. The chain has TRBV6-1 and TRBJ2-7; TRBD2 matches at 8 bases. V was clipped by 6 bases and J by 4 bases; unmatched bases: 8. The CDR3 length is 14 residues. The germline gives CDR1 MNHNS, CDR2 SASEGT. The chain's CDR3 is CASRVSGVDYEQYF. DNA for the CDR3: TGTGCCAGCAGGGTTAGCGGGGTCGATTACGAGCAGTACTTC.

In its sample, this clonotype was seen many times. CDR3 protein: CASSGDAAQYF. DNA of the CDR3: TGTGCCAGCAGCGGGGACGCAGCCCAGTACTTC. The gene calls are TRBV11-2 and TRBJ2-5; D assignment may be TRBD1 or TRBD2 (5 bases each). The CDR3 has 11 residues. Deletions cut 5 bases from V and 9 bases from J, with 10 bases between. The germline V gene has CDR1 SGHAT and CDR2 FQNNGV.

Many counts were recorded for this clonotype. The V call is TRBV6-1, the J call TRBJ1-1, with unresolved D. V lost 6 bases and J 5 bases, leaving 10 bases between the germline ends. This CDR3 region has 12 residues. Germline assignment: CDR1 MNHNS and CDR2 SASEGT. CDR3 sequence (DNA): TGTGCCAGCAGCGTGGTGGAGACTGAAGCTTTCTTT. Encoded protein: CASSVVETEAFF.

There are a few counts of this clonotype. The DNA for the CDR3 is TGCGCCAGCAGCGTGGACACGTTCACTGAAGCTTTCTTT. It codes for CASSVDTFTEAFF. This chain uses TRBV5-1 with TRBJ1-1; maybe TRBD1 (5 bases). This CDR3 spans 13 amino acids. V lost 4 bases, J lost 4 bases, and 11 bases lay in between. Germline CDR1 reads SGHRS; CDR2 reads YFSETQ.

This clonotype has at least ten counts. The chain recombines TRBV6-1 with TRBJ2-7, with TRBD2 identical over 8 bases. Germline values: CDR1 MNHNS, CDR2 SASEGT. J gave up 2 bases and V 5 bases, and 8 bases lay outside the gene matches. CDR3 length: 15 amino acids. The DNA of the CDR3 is TGTGCCAGCAGTAAATTGACTAGCGCACCCTACGAGCAGTACTTC. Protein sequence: CASSKLTSAPYEQYF.

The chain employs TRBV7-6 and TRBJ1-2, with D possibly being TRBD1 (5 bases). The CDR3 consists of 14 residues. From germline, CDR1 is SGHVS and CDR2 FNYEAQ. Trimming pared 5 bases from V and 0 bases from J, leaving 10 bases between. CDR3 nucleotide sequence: TGTGCCAGCAGCCCCCCGGGGCCTAACTATGGCTACACCTTC. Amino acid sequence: CASSPPGPNYGYTF.

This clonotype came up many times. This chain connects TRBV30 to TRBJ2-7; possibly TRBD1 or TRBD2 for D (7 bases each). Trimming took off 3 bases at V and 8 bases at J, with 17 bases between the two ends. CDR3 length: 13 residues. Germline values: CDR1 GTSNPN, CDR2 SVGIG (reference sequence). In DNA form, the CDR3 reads TGTGCCTGGAGCCAACAGGGGAGGGGTCAGCAGTACTTC. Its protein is CAWSQQGRGQQYF.

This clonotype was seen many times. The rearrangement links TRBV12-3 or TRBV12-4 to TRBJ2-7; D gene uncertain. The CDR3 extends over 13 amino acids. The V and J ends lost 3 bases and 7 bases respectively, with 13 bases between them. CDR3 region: CASSFADSVEQYF. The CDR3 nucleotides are TGTGCCAGCAGTTTCGCCGACTCGGTTGAGCAGTACTTC.

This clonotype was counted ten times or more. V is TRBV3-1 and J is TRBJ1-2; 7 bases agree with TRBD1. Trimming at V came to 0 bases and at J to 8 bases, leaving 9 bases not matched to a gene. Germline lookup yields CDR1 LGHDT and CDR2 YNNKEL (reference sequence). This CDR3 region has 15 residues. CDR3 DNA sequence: TGTGCCAGCAGCCAAGAAGGGATCAGGGGGACGGGCTACACCTTC. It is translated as CASSQEGIRGTGYTF.

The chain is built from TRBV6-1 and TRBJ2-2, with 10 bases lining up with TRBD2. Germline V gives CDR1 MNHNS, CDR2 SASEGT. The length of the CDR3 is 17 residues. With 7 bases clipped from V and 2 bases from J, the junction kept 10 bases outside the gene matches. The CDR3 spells CASTPYGLADNTGELFF. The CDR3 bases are TGTGCCAGCACCCCTTATGGACTAGCGGATAACACCGGGGAGCTGTTTTTT.

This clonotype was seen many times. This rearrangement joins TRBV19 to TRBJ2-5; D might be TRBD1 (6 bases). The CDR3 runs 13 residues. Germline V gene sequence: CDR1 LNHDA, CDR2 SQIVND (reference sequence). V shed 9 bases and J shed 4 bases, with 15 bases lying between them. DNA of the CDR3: TGTGCCAGCAGCATAGGGGGACGAGAGACCCAGTACTTC. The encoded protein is CASSIGGRETQYF.

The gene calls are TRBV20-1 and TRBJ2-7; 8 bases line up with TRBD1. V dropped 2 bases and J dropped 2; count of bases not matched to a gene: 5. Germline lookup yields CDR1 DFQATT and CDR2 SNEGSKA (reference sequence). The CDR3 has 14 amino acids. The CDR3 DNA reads TGCAGTGCTAGACTGGACAGGGTCCCCTACGAGCAGTACTTC. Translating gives CSARLDRVPYEQYF.

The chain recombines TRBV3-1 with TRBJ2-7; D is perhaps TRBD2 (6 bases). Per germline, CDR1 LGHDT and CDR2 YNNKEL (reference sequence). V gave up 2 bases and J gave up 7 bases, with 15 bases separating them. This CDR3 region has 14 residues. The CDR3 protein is CASSQLVAAWEQYF. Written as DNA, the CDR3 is TGTGCCAGCAGCCAACTGGTAGCGGCCTGGGAGCAGTACTTC.

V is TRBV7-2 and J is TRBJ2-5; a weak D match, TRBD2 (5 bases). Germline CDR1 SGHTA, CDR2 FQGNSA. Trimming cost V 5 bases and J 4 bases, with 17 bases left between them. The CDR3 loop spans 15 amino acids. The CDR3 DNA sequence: TGTGCCAGCAGCCTCCAGAGGGAGCGTTCAGAGACCCAGTACTTC. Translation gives CASSLQRERSETQYF.

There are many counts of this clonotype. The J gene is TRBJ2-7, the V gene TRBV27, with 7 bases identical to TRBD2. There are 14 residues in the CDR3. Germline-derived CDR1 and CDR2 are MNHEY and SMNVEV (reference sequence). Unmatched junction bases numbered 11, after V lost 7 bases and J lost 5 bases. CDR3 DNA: TGTGCCAGCACCCCGCGCGGGAGAAGGGACGAGCAGTACTTC. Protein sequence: CASTPRGRRDEQYF.

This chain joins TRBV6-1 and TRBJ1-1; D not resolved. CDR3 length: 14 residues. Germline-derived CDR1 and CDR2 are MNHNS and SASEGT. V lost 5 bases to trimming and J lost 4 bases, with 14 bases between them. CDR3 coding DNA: TGTGCCAGCAGTCCCGGGCCCTGGGCCACTGAAGCTTTCTTT. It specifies CASSPGPWATEAFF.

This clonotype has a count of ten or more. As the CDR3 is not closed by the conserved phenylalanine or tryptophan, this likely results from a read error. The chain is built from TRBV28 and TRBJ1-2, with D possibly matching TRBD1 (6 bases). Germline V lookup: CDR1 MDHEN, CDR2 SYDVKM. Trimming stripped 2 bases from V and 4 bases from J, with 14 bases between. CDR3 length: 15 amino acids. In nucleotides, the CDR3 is TGTGCCAGCAGTTTACGGGGGGCGGGAGTCTATGGCTACACCCTC. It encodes CASSLRGAGVYGYTL.